This T cell receptor beta chain was recovered during a study of blood T cell repertoires in COVID-19. Germline CDR1 MNHEY, CDR2 SMNVEV (reference sequence). The V end was cut by 4 bases, the J end by 0 bases, with 11 bases between. The CDR3 is 15 residues long. Only in-frame clones appear in the TCRdb table, and some are missing; sequencing was by immunoSEQ multiplex PCR. The repertoire holds approximately 290,000 clones, with roughly 90% as singletons. The V call is TRBV27, the J call TRBJ2-3; TRBD1 is a possible D gene (5 bases). The sample was PBMCs or T cells enriched from blood (not recorded which). The source is a woman in her 30s who had recovered from COVID-19. Written as DNA, the CDR3 is TGTGCCAGCAGTTCGTACTGGACAAGCACAGATACGCAGTATTTT. It specifies CASSSYWTSTDTQYF.